Following are 17 T cell receptor beta chains from one sample sequenced in a study of shared clonotypes between healthy human individuals. The assay was immunoSEQ multiplex PCR, and TCRdb's table has in-frame clones only and misses some. The data hold about 490,000 clones, with less than 80% observed a single time. Material for sequencing was PBMCs. The source is a woman aged 40 to 50 in good health. Some clones in this sample may be carry-over from other donors' samples.

J is TRBJ2-3 and V is TRBV6-4, with TRBD1 matching over 8 bases. V lost 8 bases, J lost 4 bases, and 14 bases stayed unmatched. The CDR3 totals 16 residues. Germline V gene sequence: CDR1 MRHNA, CDR2 SNTAGT. The CDR3 region is CASCYRGATPSDTQYF. CDR3 sequence (DNA): TGTGCCAGCTGTTACAGGGGGGCAACGCCCTCAGATACGCAGTATTTT.

This clone was recorded many times. The chain combines TRBV25-1 with TRBJ2-2; 8 bases agree with TRBD1. The CDR3 consists of 14 residues. Germline loops: CDR1 MGHDK, CDR2 SYGVNS. The V gene end was trimmed by 8 bases and the J gene end by 1 base; junction bases not matched to a gene: 3. CDR3 sequence (DNA): TGTGCCAGCGGGGACAGGATGAACACCGGGGAGCTGTTTTTT. It yields the protein CASGDRMNTGELFF. Drawing the rest from reference TRBV25-1 and TRBJ2-2, the complete variable domain is EADIYQTPRYLVIGTGKKITLECSQTMGHDKMYWYQQDPGMELHLIHYSYGVNSTEKGDLSSESTVSRIRTEHFPLTLESARPSHTSQYLCASGDRMNTGELFFGEGSRLTVL.

The genes are TRBV4-3 and TRBJ2-7, with 10 bases fitting TRBD2. Losses at the gene ends were 1 base for V and 1 base for J; bases not matched to a gene: 7. The CDR3 is 17 amino acids. CDR1 and CDR2 (germline): LGHNA, YSLEER. This chain's CDR3 is CASSQGLAGVPSYEQYF. DNA for the CDR3: TGCGCCAGCAGCCAAGGTCTAGCGGGAGTTCCGTCCTACGAGCAGTACTTC.

In this sample, this clone turned up a few times. The gene calls are TRBV2 and TRBJ2-7, with D possibly being TRBD1 (6 bases). The CDR3 is made up of 16 amino acids. Per the germline V gene, CDR1 is SNHLY and CDR2 is FYNNEI. V lost 6 bases and J lost 0, with 18 bases in between. CDR3 protein: CASSLGAIPSSYEQYF. The CDR3 bases are TGTGCCAGCAGCTTGGGGGCTATCCCGAGCTCCTACGAGCAGTACTTC. The whole variable domain, remainder taken from reference TRBV2 and TRBJ2-7, is EPEVTQTPSHQVTQMGQEVILRCVPISNHLYFYWYRQILGQKVEFLVSFYNNEISEKSEIFDDQFSVERPDGSNFTLKIRSTKLEDSAMYFCASSLGAIPSSYEQYFGPGTRLTVT.

V gene TRBV5-4 combines with J gene TRBJ1-1; 7 nucleotides line up with TRBD1. Trimming took 4 bases from V and 6 from J; bases not matched to a gene: 12. Looked up from germline, CDR1 is SGHNT and CDR2 is YYREEE (reference sequence). The CDR3 runs 15 residues. The CDR3 bases are TGTGCCAGCAGCAGAACAGGGGTGGGATATCCTGAAGCTTTCTTT. Residues: CASSRTGVGYPEAFF.

The V and J genes are TRBV27 and TRBJ1-4; maybe TRBD1 (6 bases). The V gene's germline CDR1 is MNHEY and CDR2 SMNVEV (reference sequence). The CDR3 length is 15 residues. With 3 bases removed from V and 3 bases from J, the gap between germline ends came to 11 bases. DNA for the CDR3: TGTGCCAGCAGTTTTGGTCCAGGGGCTAATGAAAAACTGTTTTTT. It yields the protein CASSFGPGANEKLFF.

To note about this clone: A read error may be the cause here, since a much bigger clone is one base away. This rearrangement joins TRBV11-3 to TRBJ2-7; 7 bases agree with TRBD2. The trim removed 3 bases at V and 2 bases at J, leaving 1 base unmatched. CDR1 is SGHNT and CDR2 is YENEEA in the germline V gene. The length of the CDR3 is 13 residues. The CDR3 region has the DNA TGTGCCAGCAGCTTGGGACTAACCTACGAGCAGTACTTC. Translation: CASSLGLTYEQYF.

V gene TRBV7-9 combines with J gene TRBJ1-5, with 8 bases aligning to TRBD1. Trimming at V came to 1 base and at J to 6 bases, leaving 14 bases not matched to a gene. The CDR3 is made up of 18 amino acids. Germline V gene data show CDR1 as SEHNR and CDR2 as FQNEAQ (reference sequence). This chain's CDR3 is CASSLGTGTAYFTQPQHF. The DNA for the CDR3 is TGTGCCAGCAGCTTAGGGACAGGGACGGCGTATTTCACTCAGCCCCAGCATTTT.

In DNA, the CDR3 is TGTGCCAGCAGTGGTCGGGACAGGGGGCTAAACAATGAGCAGTTCTTC. Translated: CASSGRDRGLNNEQFF. This sequence joins TRBV28 and TRBJ2-1; 12 bases agree with TRBD1. Per the germline V gene, CDR1 is MDHEN and CDR2 is SYDVKM. There are 16 residues in the CDR3. With 5 bases clipped from V and 5 bases from J, the junction kept 7 bases outside the gene matches.

The V gene is TRBV7-8, the J gene TRBJ1-1; D remains unclear. Germline CDR1 SGHVS, CDR2 FQNEAQ. This CDR3 spans 14 amino acids. Trimming took 1 base from V and 1 from J, leaving 7 bases between them. The CDR3, as DNA: TGTGCCAGCAGCTTAGGTCACCCGAACACTGAAGCTTTCTTT. Translated: CASSLGHPNTEAFF. Supplemented by reference TRBV7-8 and TRBJ1-1, the full variable domain reads GAGVSQSPRYKVAKRGQDVALRCDPISGHVSLFWYQQALGQGPEFLTYFQNEAQLDKSGLPSDRFFAERPEGSVSTLKIQRTQQEDSAVYLCASSLGHPNTEAFFGQGTRLTVV.

This clone was counted between two and nine times. The chain combines TRBV19 with TRBJ2-7; D possibly corresponds to TRBD1 (6 bases). Trimming shortened V by 2 bases and J by 0 bases, and 8 bases separated the two germline ends. The CDR3 covers 14 residues. Germline CDR1 LNHDA, CDR2 SQIVND (reference sequence). The CDR3 nucleotides are TGTGCCAGTAGTATAACAGGGAGCTCCTACGAGCAGTACTTC. This translates into CASSITGSSYEQYF.

The rearrangement uses TRBV5-1 and TRBJ2-7; 7 nucleotides line up with TRBD1. Germline CDR1 SGHRS, CDR2 YFSETQ. The CDR3 consists of 14 residues. With V trimmed by 5 bases and J by 2 bases, 7 bases remained unmatched. CDR3 DNA: TGCGCCAGCAGTATAGGGGGCGATCCCTACGAGCAGTACTTC. Residues: CASSIGGDPYEQYF.

This clone was observed at least ten times. The chain links TRBV29-1 to TRBJ1-2; unclear D gene. The V gene lost 1 base and the J gene lost 4 bases, with 16 bases spanning the gap. Germline V lookup: CDR1 SQVTM, CDR2 ANQGSEA. CDR3 length equals 15 residues. The CDR3 is CSVEGYRTKGYGYTF. The CDR3 coding sequence is TGCAGCGTTGAAGGGTATCGGACCAAGGGCTATGGCTACACCTTC. The entire variable domain, with the rest obtained from reference TRBV29-1 and TRBJ1-2, is as follows: SAVISQKPSRDICQRGTSLTIQCQVDSQVTMMFWYRQQPGQSLTLIATANQGSEATYESGFVIDKFPISRPNLTFSTLTVSNMSPEDSSIYLCSVEGYRTKGYGYTFGSGTRLTVV.

In this sample, this clone turned up a few times. The CDR3 sequence: CASSIGLAGPDTQYF. In nucleotides, the CDR3 is TGTGCCAGTAGTATTGGGCTAGCGGGCCCAGATACGCAGTATTTT. The chain links TRBV19 to TRBJ2-3; 8 bases align to TRBD2. This CDR3 contains 15 residues. CDR1 is LNHDA and CDR2 is SQIVND in the germline V gene (reference sequence). Germline trimming cut 3 bases from V and 4 bases from J; bases unmatched to any gene: 6. The full variable domain, in which reference TRBV19 and TRBJ2-3 provide the parts outside the CDR3, is DGGITQSPKYLFRKEGQNVTLSCEQNLNHDAMYWYRQDPGQGLRLIYYSQIVNDFQKGDIAEGYSVSREKKESFPLTVTSAQKNPTAFYLCASSIGLAGPDTQYFGPGTRLTVL.

This chain's CDR3 is CASSLRESGANVLTF. The DNA of the CDR3 is TGCGCCAGCAGCCTCAGGGAATCTGGGGCCAACGTCCTGACTTTC. The chain carries TRBV5-1 and TRBJ2-6; tentative D call: TRBD1 (5 bases). From germline, CDR1 is SGHRS and CDR2 YFSETQ. The CDR3 runs 15 residues. V lost 4 bases to trimming and J lost 1 base, with 9 bases between them. The full variable domain, in which reference TRBV5-1 and TRBJ2-6 provide the parts outside the CDR3, is KAGVTQTPRYLIKTRGQQVTLSCSPISGHRSVSWYQQTPGQGLQFLFEYFSETQRNKGNFPGRFSGRQFSNSRSEMNVSTLELGDSALYLCASSLRESGANVLTFGAGSRLTVL.

For this clone: The sample has other DNA sequences that encode this CDR3 too. The chain joins TRBV28 to TRBJ2-7, with D possibly being TRBD1 or TRBD2 (5 bases each). The CDR3 is made up of 14 amino acids. Looked up from germline, CDR1 is MDHEN and CDR2 is SYDVKM. Trimming shortened V by 2 bases and J by 3 bases, and 11 bases separated the two germline ends. CDR3 protein: CASSLGGVGYEQYF. The CDR3 DNA follows: TGTGCCAGCAGTTTAGGGGGAGTGGGCTACGAGCAGTACTTC.

This clone qualifies as large. The sample holds other DNA sequences that translate to the same CDR3. This chain links TRBV15 with TRBJ2-7; TRBD2 aligns across 7 bases. The CDR3 length is 20 residues. Per the germline V gene, CDR1 is LNHNV and CDR2 is YYDKDF (reference sequence). J was trimmed by 4 bases and V by 0 bases; bases with no gene match: 21. Here the CDR3 reads CATSRDRDWGAGPHRYEQYF. The CDR3, as DNA: TGTGCCACCAGCAGAGACAGGGATTGGGGAGCGGGACCACATCGGTACGAGCAGTACTTC.